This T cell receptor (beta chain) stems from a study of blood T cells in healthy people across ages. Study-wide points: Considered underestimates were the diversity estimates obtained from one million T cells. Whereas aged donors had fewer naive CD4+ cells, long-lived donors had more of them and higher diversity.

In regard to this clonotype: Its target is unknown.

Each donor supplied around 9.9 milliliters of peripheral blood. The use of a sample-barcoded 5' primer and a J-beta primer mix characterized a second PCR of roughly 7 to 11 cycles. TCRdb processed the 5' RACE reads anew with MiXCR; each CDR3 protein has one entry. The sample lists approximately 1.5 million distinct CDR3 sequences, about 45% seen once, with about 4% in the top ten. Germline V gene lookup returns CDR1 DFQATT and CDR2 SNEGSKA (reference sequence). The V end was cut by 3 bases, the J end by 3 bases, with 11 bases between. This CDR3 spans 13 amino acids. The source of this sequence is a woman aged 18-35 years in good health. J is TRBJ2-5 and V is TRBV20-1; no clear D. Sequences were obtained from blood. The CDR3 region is CSARSTTKETQYF. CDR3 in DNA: TGCAGTGCTAGGAGTACTACGAAAGAGACCCAGTACTTC.